This T cell receptor (beta chain) was sequenced during a study of PD-1 blockade in classical Hodgkin lymphoma. Notes on this clone: Antigen: not known.

Documented time point: cycle 4 day 1 (C4D1), after 5 to 7 weeks of nivolumab. The patients all showed relapse after autologous stem cell transplantation, while their brentuximab vedotin exposure varied. Produced via immunoSEQ multiplex PCR; TCRdb's table is partial and in-frame only. The sample includes some 90,000 clones, around four fifths of them seen just once. CDR3 length: 15 residues. Trimming removed 5 bases from V and 6 bases from J, with 19 bases in between. Germline lookup yields CDR1 SEHNR and CDR2 FQNEAQ (reference sequence). Study results and limitations: Whatever underlies the repertoire differences (possibly disease activity or prior therapy) remains undefined.

This specimen was peripheral blood mononuclear cells (PBMCs), taken before the fourth cycle of nivolumab. The rearrangement joins TRBV7-9 to TRBJ1-1, with D unclear. This receptor was identified in a human donor with classical Hodgkin lymphoma. The CDR3 DNA is TGTGCCAGCAGCCCAGTGGGGTCCCTGAGAGCTGAAGCTTTCTTT. This sequence encodes CASSPVGSLRAEAFF.